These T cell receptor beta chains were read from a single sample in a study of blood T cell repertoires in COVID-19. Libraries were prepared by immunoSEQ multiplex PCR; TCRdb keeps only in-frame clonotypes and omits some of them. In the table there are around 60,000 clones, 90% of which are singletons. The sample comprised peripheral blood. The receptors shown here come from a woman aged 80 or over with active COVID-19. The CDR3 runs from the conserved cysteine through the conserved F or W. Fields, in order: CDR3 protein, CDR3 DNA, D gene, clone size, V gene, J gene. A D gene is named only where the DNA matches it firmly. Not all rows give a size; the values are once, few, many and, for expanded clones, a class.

CASRPPGTDTQYF	TGTGCCAGCAGACCTCCAGGCACAGATACGCAGTATTTT	NA	NA	TRBV6-2/TRBV6-3	TRBJ2-3
CASSLNEADTQYF	TGTGCCAGCAGCTTAAATGAGGCGGATACGCAGTATTTT	NA	NA	TRBV7-9	TRBJ2-3
CASTRRIRGPTNEKLFF	TGCGCCAGCACCCGACGTATAAGGGGCCCAACTAATGAAAAACTGTTTTTT	NA	NA	TRBV4-1	TRBJ1-4
CASSESAGTRAFF	TGCGCCAGCAGTGAGTCGGCCGGGACAAGGGCTTTCTTT	NA	NA	TRBV10-1	TRBJ1-1
CASSLGTSGDQETQYF	TGCGCCAGCAGCTTGGGGACTAGCGGGGACCAAGAGACCCAGTACTTC	TRBD2	NA	TRBV5-1	TRBJ2-5
CASSLYAGAKSSYEQYF	TGTGCCAGCAGTTTATACGCAGGGGCCAAAAGCTCCTACGAGCAGTACTTC	NA	NA	TRBV27	TRBJ2-7
CASSERDRVRDTQYF	TGCGCCAGCAGCGAACGGGACAGGGTCAGAGATACGCAGTATTTT	TRBD1	once	TRBV4-1	TRBJ2-3
CASSSRGAALDTQYF	TGTGCCAGCAGCTCCCGGGGAGCGGCCCTCGATACGCAGTATTTT	NA	NA	TRBV5-4	TRBJ2-3
CASSHQVPLADTQYF	TGTGCCAGCAGCCATCAGGTACCCTTAGCAGATACGCAGTATTTT	NA	once	TRBV7-9	TRBJ2-3
CASRVREGTGELFF	TGTGCCAGTAGGGTTCGGGAGGGCACCGGGGAGCTGTTTTTT	TRBD2	NA	TRBV19	TRBJ2-2
CASSFRTAAAYNEQFF	TGTGCCAGCAGCTTCCGGACAGCGGCAGCCTACAATGAGCAGTTCTTC	NA	NA	TRBV5-6	TRBJ2-1
CASSLGASVAETQYF	TGCGCCAGCAGCTTGGGAGCGTCTGTGGCGGAGACCCAGTACTTC	NA	NA	TRBV5-1	TRBJ2-5
CASSLVPGVAKNIQYF	TGCGCCAGCAGCTTGGTACCAGGGGTAGCCAAAAACATTCAGTACTTC	NA	NA	TRBV5-1	TRBJ2-4
CASSSGGTNTGELFF	TGCGCCAGCAGCTCGGGGGGGACGAACACCGGGGAGCTGTTTTTT	TRBD2	NA	TRBV5-1	TRBJ2-2
CSVGPLAGGFDEQFF	TGCAGCGTTGGACCACTAGCGGGAGGCTTTGATGAGCAGTTCTTC	TRBD2	NA	TRBV29-1	TRBJ2-1
CSVGREASEQFF	TGCAGCGTAGGGCGGGAGGCTAGTGAGCAGTTCTTC	TRBD2	NA	TRBV29-1	TRBJ2-1
CASSREAGEQYF	TGTGCCAGCTCACGGGAGGCCGGCGAGCAGTACTTC	TRBD2	NA	TRBV3-1/TRBV3-2	TRBJ2-7
CASSLRLAGLTDTQYF	TGTGCCAGCAGTTTACGACTAGCGGGACTAACAGATACGCAGTATTTT	TRBD2	NA	TRBV28	TRBJ2-3
CASSLEAGNYEQYF	TGCGCCAGCAGCTTGGAAGCAGGAAATTACGAGCAGTACTTC	NA	NA	TRBV5-1	TRBJ2-7
CASSYSRGDEQFF	TGTGCCAGCAGTTACTCTCGAGGTGATGAGCAGTTCTTC	NA	NA	TRBV6-6	TRBJ2-1
CATLGGNGYTF	TGTGCCACTTTGGGGGGGAATGGCTACACCTTC	NA	NA	TRBV19	TRBJ1-2
CASSQGAAGTGVETQYF	TGCGCCAGCAGCCAAGGGGCCGCCGGGACAGGGGTAGAGACCCAGTACTTC	TRBD1	NA	TRBV4-1	TRBJ2-5
CASSLGTAVDEQFF	TGTGCCAGCAGCTTAGGAACAGCGGTCGATGAGCAGTTCTTC	NA	NA	TRBV7-9	TRBJ2-1
CASTARGASTDTQYF	TGTGCCAGCACGGCCCGGGGGGCCTCCACAGATACGCAGTATTTT	NA	NA	TRBV9	TRBJ2-3
CASMGTATYEQYF	TGTGCCAGTATGGGGACAGCTACCTACGAGCAGTACTTC	TRBD1	NA	TRBV28	TRBJ2-7
CAAGTGYGYEQYF	TGTGCCGCCGGGACAGGGTATGGATACGAGCAGTACTTC	TRBD1	NA	TRBV15	TRBJ2-7
CATSDSPETGNEKLFF	TGTGCCACCAGTGATTCGCCCGAGACGGGTAATGAAAAACTGTTTTTT	NA	NA	TRBV24-1	TRBJ1-4
CASSSTGVPTEQYF	TGTGCCAGCAGCTCCACCGGGGTACCGACCGAGCAGTACTTC	NA	few	TRBV11-2	TRBJ2-7
CASSLAGVETQYF	TGTGCCAGCAGCTTGGCCGGGGTGGAGACCCAGTACTTC	NA	NA	TRBV5-6	TRBJ2-5
CASRVRDPHTGELFF	TGTGCCAGCCGGGTCAGAGACCCGCACACCGGGGAGCTGTTTTTT	NA	NA	TRBV2	TRBJ2-2
CAISEVRGGNTEAFF	TGTGCCATCAGTGAAGTTAGGGGAGGGAACACTGAAGCTTTCTTT	NA	few	TRBV10-3	TRBJ1-1
CASSSWTGAGANVLTF	TGTGCCAGCAGTTCATGGACAGGGGCTGGGGCCAACGTCCTGACTTTC	TRBD1	NA	TRBV28	TRBJ2-6
CASSGAGGNTDTQYF	TGTGCCAGCAGTGGGGCGGGGGGGAACACAGATACGCAGTATTTT	TRBD2	few	TRBV28	TRBJ2-3
CASSYTGGPEAFF	TGTGCCAGCAGTTATACAGGGGGCCCTGAAGCTTTCTTT	TRBD1	NA	TRBV2	TRBJ1-1
CASSFGGTGELFF	TGTGCCAGCAGTTTTGGGGGGACCGGGGAGCTGTTTTTT	NA	NA	TRBV12-3/TRBV12-4	TRBJ2-2
CASSLADVGPMNTEAFF	TGTGCCAGCAGCTTGGCCGACGTGGGGCCAATGAACACTGAAGCTTTCTTT	NA	NA	TRBV5-8	TRBJ1-1
CASSPQENTEAFF	TGTGCCAGCAGCCCCCAGGAGAACACTGAAGCTTTCTTT	NA	NA	TRBV3-1/TRBV3-2	TRBJ1-1
CASGLRQGTLRDEQFF	TGTGCCAGCGGCCTCCGTCAGGGTACCCTTCGGGATGAGCAGTTCTTC	NA	NA	TRBV5-5	TRBJ2-1
CASSLGSGGTDTQYF	TGCGCCAGCAGCTTGGGTAGCGGGGGCACAGATACGCAGTATTTT	TRBD2	NA	TRBV5-1	TRBJ2-3
CASSLDYRTGGSNTEAFF	TGTGCCAGCAGCTTAGATTACAGGACAGGGGGCTCTAACACTGAAGCTTTCTTT	TRBD1	NA	TRBV11-3	TRBJ1-1
CSGLAYETQYF	TGCAGTGGACTAGCGTACGAGACCCAGTACTTC	TRBD2	NA	TRBV20-1	TRBJ2-5
CAGRTDTEAFF	TGTGCCGGGAGGACGGACACTGAAGCTTTCTTT	NA	NA	TRBV2	TRBJ1-1
CASSLQAGGPNEQYF	TGTGCCAGCAGCTTACAAGCGGGAGGGCCGAACGAGCAGTACTTC	TRBD2	NA	TRBV7-9	TRBJ2-7
CASRQRIPGDSRAQYF	TGCGCCAGCAGGCAGAGGATACCCGGGGATTCTAGGGCGCAGTATTTT	NA	NA	TRBV4-1	TRBJ2-3
CASSPPVAGSKNTQYF	TGTGCCAGCTCACCACCGGTCGCGGGCAGCAAGAATACGCAGTATTTT	NA	once	TRBV18	TRBJ2-3
CASSIAPQVSNYGYTF	TGTGCCAGTAGTATAGCGCCCCAGGTCTCCAACTATGGCTACACCTTC	NA	NA	TRBV19	TRBJ1-2
CASSYRVRGSGTDTQYF	TGCGCCAGCAGTTACAGGGTTCGGGGTTCAGGCACAGATACGCAGTATTTT	NA	NA	TRBV5-1	TRBJ2-3
CSVRTSGSLETQYF	TGCAGCGTTCGGACTAGCGGAAGCTTAGAGACCCAGTACTTC	TRBD2	NA	TRBV29-1	TRBJ2-5